These T cell receptor beta chains were read from a single sample in a study of technical replicates of blood from a handful of donors. Assay used: immunoSEQ multiplex PCR; TCRdb lists only in-frame clones, some missing. This table has tens of thousands of clones, about 95% appearing once. Sequenced input: T cells isolated from PBMCs. These receptors came from a human donor in good health. CDR3s include the opening cysteine and the closing phenylalanine or tryptophan. A D gene is named only where the DNA matches it firmly. Size tells how often a clone was seen (once, few, many) or the class of an expanded clone, and some rows leave it out.

v_call: TRBV14; clone_size: once; d_call: -; j_call: TRBJ2-1; cdr3_nt: TGTGCCAGCAGCCAGACTAGCTCCTACAATGAGCAGTTCTTC; cdr3_aa: CASSQTSSYNEQFF
v_call: TRBV9; clone_size: -; d_call: -; j_call: TRBJ1-4; cdr3_nt: TGTGCCAGCAGCCCCACAACAGCAACTAATGAAAAACTGTTTTTT; cdr3_aa: CASSPTTATNEKLFF
v_call: TRBV29-1; clone_size: -; d_call: -; j_call: TRBJ2-2; cdr3_nt: TGCAGCGGGGGGGAGTATGCCACCGGGGAGCTGTTTTTT; cdr3_aa: CSGGEYATGELFF
v_call: TRBV18; clone_size: -; d_call: -; j_call: TRBJ1-1; cdr3_nt: TGTGCCAGCTCGCCGACTGACAGACCCTATACTGAAGCTTTCTTT; cdr3_aa: CASSPTDRPYTEAFF
v_call: TRBV7-8; clone_size: -; d_call: -; j_call: TRBJ1-5; cdr3_nt: TGTGCCAGCAGCCTAGGCCCATCCCGGGACACCTCTTATAGCAATCAGCCCCAGCATTTT; cdr3_aa: CASSLGPSRDTSYSNQPQHF
v_call: TRBV11-1; clone_size: -; d_call: -; j_call: TRBJ2-7; cdr3_nt: TGTGCCAGCAGCTTTAGTAGCGGTAGCTCCTACGAGCAGTACTTC; cdr3_aa: CASSFSSGSSYEQYF
v_call: TRBV5-4; clone_size: -; d_call: TRBD2; j_call: TRBJ2-3; cdr3_nt: TGTGCCAGCAGCTTGGGGCTGGTTGCGGGAGTCAGCACAGATACGCAGTATTTT; cdr3_aa: CASSLGLVAGVSTDTQYF
v_call: TRBV5-1; clone_size: -; d_call: -; j_call: TRBJ2-5; cdr3_nt: TGCGCCAGCAGCTTGGCTAGTCTAAGCGGTCAAGAGACCCAGTACTTC; cdr3_aa: CASSLASLSGQETQYF
v_call: TRBV19; clone_size: -; d_call: -; j_call: TRBJ2-2; cdr3_nt: TGTGCCAGTTTCAGGGGGAACACCGGGGAGCTGTTTTTT; cdr3_aa: CASFRGNTGELFF
v_call: TRBV6-5; clone_size: -; d_call: -; j_call: TRBJ2-3; cdr3_nt: TGTGCCAGCAGCAAACTAAGCACAGATACGCAGTATTTT; cdr3_aa: CASSKLSTDTQYF
v_call: TRBV19; clone_size: -; d_call: TRBD2; j_call: TRBJ2-4; cdr3_nt: TGTGCCAGTAGCCCATCATGGGGGGGGATAGCCAAAAACATTCAGTACTTC; cdr3_aa: CASSPSWGGIAKNIQYF
v_call: TRBV19; clone_size: -; d_call: -; j_call: TRBJ1-1; cdr3_nt: TGTGCCAGTAGCCTACTATCATGGGTAAACACTGAAGCTTTCTTT; cdr3_aa: CASSLLSWVNTEAFF
v_call: TRBV21-1; clone_size: -; d_call: -; j_call: TRBJ2-7; cdr3_nt: TGTGCCAGCAGCAAAGATACTAGCGGGACATGCTACGAGCAGTACTTC; cdr3_aa: CASSKDTSGTCYEQYF
v_call: TRBV5-1; clone_size: -; d_call: TRBD1; j_call: TRBJ2-7; cdr3_nt: TGCGCCAGCAGCCCGGAAGGGACAGGTACCTACGAGCAGTACTTC; cdr3_aa: CASSPEGTGTYEQYF
v_call: TRBV5-4; clone_size: -; d_call: -; j_call: TRBJ2-5; cdr3_nt: TGTGCCAGCAGCAGAGCGGACTTTCAAGAGACCCAGTACTTC; cdr3_aa: CASSRADFQETQYF
v_call: TRBV27; clone_size: -; d_call: -; j_call: TRBJ1-5; cdr3_nt: TGTGCCAGCAGTTTTTTGGGCACAGACGGCTTCAATCAGCCCCAGCATTTT; cdr3_aa: CASSFLGTDGFNQPQHF
v_call: TRBV2; clone_size: -; d_call: TRBD1; j_call: TRBJ2-2; cdr3_nt: TGTGCCAGCAAGGCAGGGGGCACCACCGGGGAGCTGTTTTTT; cdr3_aa: CASKAGGTTGELFF
v_call: TRBV28; clone_size: -; d_call: TRBD1; j_call: TRBJ1-2; cdr3_nt: TGTGCCAGCAGTTTGCTGAGGGGGCCTCTTAGTGGCTACACCTTC; cdr3_aa: CASSLLRGPLSGYTF
v_call: TRBV28; clone_size: -; d_call: -; j_call: TRBJ1-5; cdr3_nt: TGTGCCAGCAATAGAGGTAATACTCAGCCCCAGCATTTT; cdr3_aa: CASNRGNTQPQHF
v_call: TRBV5-8; clone_size: once; d_call: TRBD2; j_call: TRBJ2-1; cdr3_nt: TGTGCCAGCAGCTTGGAGGGAGGGGAGGCCTACAATGAGCAGTTCTTC; cdr3_aa: CASSLEGGEAYNEQFF